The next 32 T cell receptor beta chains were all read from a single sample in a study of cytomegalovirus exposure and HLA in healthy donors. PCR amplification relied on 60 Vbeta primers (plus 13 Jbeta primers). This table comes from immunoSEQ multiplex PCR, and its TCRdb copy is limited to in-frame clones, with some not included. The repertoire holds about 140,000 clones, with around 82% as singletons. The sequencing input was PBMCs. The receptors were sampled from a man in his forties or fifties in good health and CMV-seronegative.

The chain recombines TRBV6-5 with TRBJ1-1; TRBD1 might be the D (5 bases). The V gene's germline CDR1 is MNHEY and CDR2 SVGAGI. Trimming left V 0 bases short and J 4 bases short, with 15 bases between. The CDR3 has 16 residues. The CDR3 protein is CASSYSNPGTSTEAFF. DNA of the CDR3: TGTGCCAGCAGTTACTCGAACCCCGGGACTAGCACTGAAGCTTTCTTT.

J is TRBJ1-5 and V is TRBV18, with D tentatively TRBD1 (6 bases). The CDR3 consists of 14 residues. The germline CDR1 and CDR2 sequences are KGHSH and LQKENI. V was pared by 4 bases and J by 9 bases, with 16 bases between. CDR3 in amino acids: CASSQDRQQGPQHF. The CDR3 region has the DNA TGTGCCAGCTCACAAGACAGGCAGCAAGGGCCCCAGCATTTT.

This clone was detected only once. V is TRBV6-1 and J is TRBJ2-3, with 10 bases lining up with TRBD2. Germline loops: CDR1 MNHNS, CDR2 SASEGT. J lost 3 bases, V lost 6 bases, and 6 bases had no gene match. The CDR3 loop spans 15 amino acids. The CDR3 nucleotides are TGTGCCAGCAGAACCGGGACTAGCGTGACAGATACGCAGTATTTT. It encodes CASRTGTSVTDTQYF.

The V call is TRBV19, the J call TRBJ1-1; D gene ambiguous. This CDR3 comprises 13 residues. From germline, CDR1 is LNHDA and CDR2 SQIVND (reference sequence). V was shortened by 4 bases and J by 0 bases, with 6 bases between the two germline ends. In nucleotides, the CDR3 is TGTGCCAGTAGTAATCAGATGAACACTGAAGCTTTCTTT. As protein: CASSNQMNTEAFF.

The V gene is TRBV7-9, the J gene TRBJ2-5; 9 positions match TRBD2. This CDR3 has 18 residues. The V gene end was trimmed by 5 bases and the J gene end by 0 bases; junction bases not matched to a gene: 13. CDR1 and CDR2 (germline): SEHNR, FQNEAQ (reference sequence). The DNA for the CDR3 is TGTGCCAGCAGCCAAGACGTGACTAGCGGTCTGTACCAAGAGACCCAGTACTTC. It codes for CASSQDVTSGLYQETQYF.

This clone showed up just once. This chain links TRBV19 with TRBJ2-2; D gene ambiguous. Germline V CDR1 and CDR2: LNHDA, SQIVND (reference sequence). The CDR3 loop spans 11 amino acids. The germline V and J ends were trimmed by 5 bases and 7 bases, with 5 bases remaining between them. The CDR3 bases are TGTGCCAGTAGTCTACGCGGGGAGCTGTTTTTT. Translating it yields CASSLRGELFF.

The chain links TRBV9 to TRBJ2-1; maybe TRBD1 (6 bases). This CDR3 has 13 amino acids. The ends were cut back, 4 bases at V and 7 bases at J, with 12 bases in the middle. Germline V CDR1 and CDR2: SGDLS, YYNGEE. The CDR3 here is CASSPRTVNEQFF. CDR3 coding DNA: TGTGCCAGCAGCCCCAGGACAGTGAATGAGCAGTTCTTC.

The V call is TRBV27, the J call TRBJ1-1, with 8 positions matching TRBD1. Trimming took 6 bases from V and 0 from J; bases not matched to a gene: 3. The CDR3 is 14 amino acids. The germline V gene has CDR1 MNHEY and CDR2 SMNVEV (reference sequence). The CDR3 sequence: CASSSGQVNTEAFF. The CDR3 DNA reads TGTGCCAGCAGCTCGGGACAGGTGAACACTGAAGCTTTCTTT.

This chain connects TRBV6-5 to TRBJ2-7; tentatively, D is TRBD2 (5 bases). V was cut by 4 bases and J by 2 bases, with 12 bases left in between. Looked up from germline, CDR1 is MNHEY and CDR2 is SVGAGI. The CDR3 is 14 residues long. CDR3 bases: TGTGCCAGCAGTTCCCATCGAGGGCCCTACGAGCAGTACTTC. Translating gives CASSSHRGPYEQYF.

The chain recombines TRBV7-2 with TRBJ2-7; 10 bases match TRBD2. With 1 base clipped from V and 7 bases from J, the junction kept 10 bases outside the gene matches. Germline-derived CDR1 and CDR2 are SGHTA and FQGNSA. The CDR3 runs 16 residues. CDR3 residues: CASSLGGLAGVGEQYF. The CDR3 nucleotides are TGTGCCAGCAGCTTAGGAGGGCTAGCGGGAGTGGGGGAGCAGTACTTC.

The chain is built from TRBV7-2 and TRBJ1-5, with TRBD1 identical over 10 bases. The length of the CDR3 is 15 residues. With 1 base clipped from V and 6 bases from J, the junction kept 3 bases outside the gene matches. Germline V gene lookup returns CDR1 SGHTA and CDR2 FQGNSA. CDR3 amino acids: CASSLGQGAGQPQHF. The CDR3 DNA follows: TGTGCCAGCAGCTTAGGACAGGGGGCCGGTCAGCCCCAGCATTTT.

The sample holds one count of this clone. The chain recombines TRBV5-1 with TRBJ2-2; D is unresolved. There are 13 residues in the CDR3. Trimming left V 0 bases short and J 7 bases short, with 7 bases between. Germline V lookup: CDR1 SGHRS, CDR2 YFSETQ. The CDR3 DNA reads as TGCGCCAGCAGCTTGGATCAGAACGGGGAGCTGTTTTTT. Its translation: CASSLDQNGELFF.

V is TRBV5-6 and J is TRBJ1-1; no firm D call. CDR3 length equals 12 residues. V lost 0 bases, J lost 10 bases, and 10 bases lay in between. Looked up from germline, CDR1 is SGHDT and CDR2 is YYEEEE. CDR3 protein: CASSLEEGAAFF. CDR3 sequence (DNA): TGTGCCAGCAGCTTGGAGGAGGGAGCAGCTTTCTTT.

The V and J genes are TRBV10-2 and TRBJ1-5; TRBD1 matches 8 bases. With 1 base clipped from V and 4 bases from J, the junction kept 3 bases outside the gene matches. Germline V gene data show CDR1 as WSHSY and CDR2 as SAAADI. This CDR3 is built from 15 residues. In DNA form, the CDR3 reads TGCGCCAGCAGTGAGTTTACAGGGGGAAATCAGCCCCAGCATTTT. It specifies CASSEFTGGNQPQHF.

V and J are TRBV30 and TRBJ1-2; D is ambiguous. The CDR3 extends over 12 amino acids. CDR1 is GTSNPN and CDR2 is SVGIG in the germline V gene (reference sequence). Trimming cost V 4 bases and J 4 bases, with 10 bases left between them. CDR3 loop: CAWTGLFYGYTF. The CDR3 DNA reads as TGTGCCTGGACGGGGTTGTTCTATGGCTACACCTTC.

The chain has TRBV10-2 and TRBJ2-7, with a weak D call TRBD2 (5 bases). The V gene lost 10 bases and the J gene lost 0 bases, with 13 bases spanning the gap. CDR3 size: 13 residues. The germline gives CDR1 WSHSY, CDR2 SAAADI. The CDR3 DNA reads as TGCGCCACCGAACGGGGAAGCTCCTACGAGCAGTACTTC. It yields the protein CATERGSSYEQYF.

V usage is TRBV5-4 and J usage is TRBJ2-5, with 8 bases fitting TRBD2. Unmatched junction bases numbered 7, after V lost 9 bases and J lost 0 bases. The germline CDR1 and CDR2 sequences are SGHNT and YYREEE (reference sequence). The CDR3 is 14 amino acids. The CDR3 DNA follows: TGTGCCAACCGGGAGGGGCCCCACCAAGAGACCCAGTACTTC. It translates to CANREGPHQETQYF.

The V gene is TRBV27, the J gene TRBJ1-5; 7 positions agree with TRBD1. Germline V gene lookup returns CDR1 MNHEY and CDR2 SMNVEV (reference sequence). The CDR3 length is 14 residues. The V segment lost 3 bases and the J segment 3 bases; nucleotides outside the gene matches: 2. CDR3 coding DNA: TGTGCCAGCAGTTTGACAGGGCTCAATCAGCCCCAGCATTTT. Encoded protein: CASSLTGLNQPQHF.

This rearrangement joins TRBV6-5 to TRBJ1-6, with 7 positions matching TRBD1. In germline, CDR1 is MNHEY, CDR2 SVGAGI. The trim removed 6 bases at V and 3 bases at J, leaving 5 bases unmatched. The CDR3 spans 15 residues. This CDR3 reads CASRPGTVYNSPLHF. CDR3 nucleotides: TGTGCCAGCAGACCCGGGACAGTCTATAATTCACCCCTCCACTTT.

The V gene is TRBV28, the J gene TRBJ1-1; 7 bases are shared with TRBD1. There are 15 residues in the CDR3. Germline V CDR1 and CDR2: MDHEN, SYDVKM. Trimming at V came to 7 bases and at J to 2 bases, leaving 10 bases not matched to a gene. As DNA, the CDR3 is TGTGCCAGCAACCCCTGGGGACAGATAAACACTGAAGCTTTCTTT. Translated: CASNPWGQINTEAFF.

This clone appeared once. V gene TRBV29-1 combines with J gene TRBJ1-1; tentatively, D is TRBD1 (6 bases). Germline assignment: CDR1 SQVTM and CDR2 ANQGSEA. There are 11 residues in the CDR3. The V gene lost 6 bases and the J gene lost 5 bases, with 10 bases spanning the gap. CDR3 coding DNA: TGCAGCGTGACAGGCACAACTGAAGCTTTCTTT. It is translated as CSVTGTTEAFF.

Here the CDR3 reads CATSNLFGQILSYEQYF. Here the CDR3 DNA reads TGTGCCACCAGCAATTTATTCGGACAGATACTCTCCTACGAGCAGTACTTC. This chain uses TRBV15 with TRBJ2-7, with D possibly TRBD1 on 6 matching bases. Germline lookup yields CDR1 LNHNV and CDR2 YYDKDF (reference sequence). The CDR3 covers 17 residues. The V gene lost 4 bases and the J gene lost 0 bases, with 19 bases spanning the gap. The full variable domain, with the rest looked up from reference TRBV15 and TRBJ2-7, is DAMVIQNPRYQVTQFGKPVTLSCSQTLNHNVMYWYQQKSSQAPKLLFHYYDKDFNNEADTPDNFQSRRPNTSFCFLDIRSPGLGDTAMYLCATSNLFGQILSYEQYFGPGTRLTVT.

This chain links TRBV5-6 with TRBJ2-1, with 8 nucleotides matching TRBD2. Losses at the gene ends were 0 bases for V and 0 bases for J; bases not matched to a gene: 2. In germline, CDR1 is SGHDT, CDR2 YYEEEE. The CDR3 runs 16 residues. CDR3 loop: CASSLVSGGSYNEQFF. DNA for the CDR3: TGTGCCAGCAGCTTGGTAAGCGGGGGCTCCTACAATGAGCAGTTCTTC.

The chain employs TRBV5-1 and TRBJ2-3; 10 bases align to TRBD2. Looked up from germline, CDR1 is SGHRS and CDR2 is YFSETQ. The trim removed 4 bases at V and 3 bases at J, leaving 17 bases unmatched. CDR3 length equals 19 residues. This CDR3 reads CASSQAEGASGSRTDTQYF. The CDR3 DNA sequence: TGCGCCAGCAGCCAAGCGGAGGGGGCTAGCGGGAGTCGGACAGATACGCAGTATTTT.

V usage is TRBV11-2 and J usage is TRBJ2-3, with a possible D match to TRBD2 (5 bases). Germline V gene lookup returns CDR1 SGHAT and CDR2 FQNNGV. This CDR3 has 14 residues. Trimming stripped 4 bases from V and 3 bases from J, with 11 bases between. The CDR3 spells CASSYSRETDTQYF. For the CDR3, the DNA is TGTGCCAGCAGCTATTCCCGGGAAACAGATACGCAGTATTTT.

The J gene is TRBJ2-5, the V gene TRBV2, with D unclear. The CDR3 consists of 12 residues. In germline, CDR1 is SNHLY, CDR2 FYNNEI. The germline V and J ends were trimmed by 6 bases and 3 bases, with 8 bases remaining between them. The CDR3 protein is CASRASEETQYF. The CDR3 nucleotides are TGTGCCAGCAGGGCTTCCGAAGAGACCCAGTACTTC.

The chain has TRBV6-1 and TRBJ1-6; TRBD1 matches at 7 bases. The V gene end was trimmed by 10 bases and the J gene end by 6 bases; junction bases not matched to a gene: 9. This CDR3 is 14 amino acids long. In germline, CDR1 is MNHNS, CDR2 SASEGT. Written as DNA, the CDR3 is TGTGCCATAGAAAAGACAGGGCCTAATTCACCCCTCCACTTT. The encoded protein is CAIEKTGPNSPLHF.

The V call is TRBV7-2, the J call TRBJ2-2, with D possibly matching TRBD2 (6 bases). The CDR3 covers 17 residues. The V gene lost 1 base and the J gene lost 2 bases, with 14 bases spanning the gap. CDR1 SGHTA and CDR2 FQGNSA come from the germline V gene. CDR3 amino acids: CASSLVARSGNTGELFF. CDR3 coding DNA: TGTGCCAGCAGCTTAGTAGCGCGTAGCGGAAACACCGGGGAGCTGTTTTTT.

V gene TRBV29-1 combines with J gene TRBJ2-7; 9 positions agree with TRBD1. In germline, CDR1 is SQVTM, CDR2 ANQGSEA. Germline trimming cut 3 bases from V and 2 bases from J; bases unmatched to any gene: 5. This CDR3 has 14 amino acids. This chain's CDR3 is CSVDAGQGPYEQYF. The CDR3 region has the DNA TGCAGCGTTGATGCGGGACAGGGACCCTACGAGCAGTACTTC.

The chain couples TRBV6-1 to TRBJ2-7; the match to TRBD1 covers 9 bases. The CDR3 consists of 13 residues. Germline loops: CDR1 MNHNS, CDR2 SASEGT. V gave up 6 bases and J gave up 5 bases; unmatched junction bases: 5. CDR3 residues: CASRRDRDNEQYF. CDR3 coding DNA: TGTGCCAGCAGACGGGACAGGGACAACGAGCAGTACTTC.

The CDR3 DNA sequence: TGTGCCAGCAGCTTAGGGAACGGGGAAAAACTGTTTTTT. Residues: CASSLGNGEKLFF. The chain combines TRBV13 with TRBJ1-4, with D unresolved. Per the germline V gene, CDR1 is PRHDT and CDR2 is FYEKMQ (reference sequence). V gave up 0 bases and J gave up 8 bases, with 7 bases separating them. This CDR3 is built from 13 residues.

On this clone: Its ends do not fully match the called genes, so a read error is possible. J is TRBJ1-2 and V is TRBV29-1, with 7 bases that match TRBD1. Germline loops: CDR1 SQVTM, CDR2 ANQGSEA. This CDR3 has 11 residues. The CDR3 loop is CSGTHQGGYNF. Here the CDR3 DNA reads TGCAGCGGGACCCACCAAGGGGGCTACAACTTC.